The 27 T cell receptor beta chains below all came from one sample that was sequenced in a study of PD-1 blockade in classical Hodgkin lymphoma. Profiling relied on immunoSEQ multiplex PCR, and the TCRdb table lists in-frame clones only, not all of them. In the table there are tens of thousands of clones, around 87% of which are singletons. There was relapse after autologous stem cell transplantation in every patient, and there was variation in brentuximab vedotin exposure. The specimen comprised peripheral blood mononuclear cells (PBMCs), sampled at baseline. These receptors originate from a human donor with classical Hodgkin lymphoma.

The CDR3 region has the DNA TGTGCCAGCTTCATTTTCGCTGAAGCTTTCTTT. Its protein is CASFIFAEAFF. The chain links TRBV6-1 to TRBJ1-1; no reliable D call. Per germline, CDR1 MNHNS and CDR2 SASEGT. The CDR3 length is 11 residues. Trimming took 8 bases from V and 6 from J, leaving 10 bases between them.

This clone was seen a single time. The chain is built from TRBV10-1 and TRBJ2-1, with 11 bases fitting TRBD2. Germline V CDR1 and CDR2: WNHNN, SYGVQD (reference sequence). The CDR3 spans 18 residues. The V and J ends lost 4 bases and 0 bases, in that order; junction bases with no gene match: 8. The CDR3: CASSGLAGGGSSYNEQFF. For the CDR3, the DNA is TGCGCCAGCAGTGGTCTAGCGGGGGGAGGGAGCTCCTACAATGAGCAGTTCTTC.

The rearrangement links TRBV27 to TRBJ2-7; 7 nucleotides align to TRBD1. Germline V CDR1 and CDR2: MNHEY, SMNVEV (reference sequence). The trim removed 8 bases at V and 3 bases at J, leaving 13 bases unmatched. The CDR3 is 15 amino acids. CDR3 in amino acids: CASGPPGDSYYEQYF. The CDR3 coding sequence is TGTGCCAGCGGGCCCCCCGGGGACAGTTACTACGAGCAGTACTTC.

The rearrangement links TRBV7-9 to TRBJ1-4; D remains ambiguous. This CDR3 contains 14 residues. V lost 3 bases and J lost 2, with 7 bases in between. Germline V lookup: CDR1 SEHNR, CDR2 FQNEAQ (reference sequence). The CDR3 reads CASSLGGTNEKLFF. The CDR3 DNA sequence: TGTGCCAGCAGCTTGGGAGGGACTAATGAAAAACTGTTTTTT.

Notes on this clone: Other DNA sequences in the same sample also yield this CDR3. The chain carries TRBV7-9 and TRBJ1-1; D call uncertain. The V gene lost 3 bases and the J gene lost 5 bases, with 4 bases spanning the gap. The CDR3 totals 11 residues. Germline CDR1 and CDR2: SEHNR and FQNEAQ (reference sequence). The CDR3 loop is CASSLGTEAFF. The CDR3 nucleotides are TGTGCCAGCAGCTTGGGGACTGAAGCTTTCTTT.

The rearrangement joins TRBV7-9 to TRBJ2-1, with D perhaps TRBD2 (6 bases). The germline V gene encodes CDR1 SEHNR and CDR2 FQNEAQ (reference sequence). The CDR3 contains 14 residues. Trimming left V 3 bases short and J 3 bases short, with 9 bases between. Here the CDR3 reads CASSFGTVYNEQFF. The CDR3 region has the DNA TGTGCCAGCAGCTTTGGGACTGTCTACAATGAGCAGTTCTTC.

The chain uses TRBV5-1 and TRBJ1-4; D is perhaps TRBD1 (5 bases). This CDR3 is built from 14 residues. CDR1 and CDR2 (germline): SGHRS, YFSETQ. Trimming left V 0 bases short and J 7 bases short, with 10 bases between. CDR3 DNA sequence: TGCGCCAGCAGCTTGGTCGGACATTCTGAAAAACTGTTTTTT. This gives the protein CASSLVGHSEKLFF.

The chain joins TRBV5-4 to TRBJ1-1; tentative D call: TRBD1 (5 bases). Looked up from germline, CDR1 is SGHNT and CDR2 is YYREEE (reference sequence). The CDR3 extends over 17 amino acids. V was clipped by 5 bases and J by 0 bases, with 20 bases between them. The CDR3 sequence is CASSPGPKGSMNTEAFF. The CDR3 DNA is TGTGCCAGCAGTCCGGGACCCAAAGGAAGTATGAACACTGAAGCTTTCTTT.

The chain employs TRBV5-4 and TRBJ1-2, with TRBD1 matching over 11 bases. Germline V CDR1 and CDR2: SGHNT, YYREEE (reference sequence). CDR3 length: 15 residues. V gave up 3 bases and J gave up 8 bases; unmatched junction bases: 9. The CDR3 DNA follows: TGTGCCAGCAGCTCCGGACAGGGGGCCGTGGAAGGCTACACCTTC. Translating gives CASSSGQGAVEGYTF.

The chain employs TRBV4-1 and TRBJ1-5, with D perhaps TRBD1 (5 bases). Trimming pared 0 bases from V and 4 bases from J, leaving 13 bases between. Germline loops: CDR1 MGHRA, CDR2 YSYEKL. The CDR3 contains 16 residues. The chain's CDR3 is CASSQDGTAGNQPQHF. The DNA for the CDR3 is TGCGCCAGCAGCCAAGACGGGACGGCAGGGAATCAGCCCCAGCATTTT.

The chain couples TRBV6-5 to TRBJ2-7; D remains unclear. V was trimmed by 2 bases and J by 6 bases, leaving 11 bases between them. The germline V gene encodes CDR1 MNHEY and CDR2 SVGAGI. The CDR3 length is 13 residues. The CDR3, as DNA: TGTGCCAGCAGTTACCAGTGGGCCTCCGAGCAGTACTTC. This encodes CASSYQWASEQYF.

The chain recombines TRBV18 with TRBJ2-4; 7 bases agree with TRBD2. The length of the CDR3 is 14 residues. J was trimmed by 6 bases and V by 2 bases; bases with no gene match: 4. The germline V gene has CDR1 KGHSH and CDR2 LQKENI. CDR3 DNA sequence: TGTGCCAGCTCACCAGGCTCGGGGGGAAACATTCAGTACTTC. Its protein is CASSPGSGGNIQYF.

This CDR3 is CASSVYSNQPQHF. The CDR3 DNA reads TGTGCCAGCAGCGTCTATAGCAATCAGCCCCAGCATTTT. The chain has TRBV6-6 and TRBJ1-5, with D hard to call. The CDR3 has 13 residues. V lost 6 bases to trimming and J lost 0 bases, with 6 bases between them. Germline V gives CDR1 MNHNY, CDR2 SVGAGI (reference sequence).

The chain couples TRBV6-1 to TRBJ1-6; weak D call: TRBD1 (5 bases). Trimming pared 3 bases from V and 2 bases from J, leaving 11 bases between. Germline CDR1 reads MNHNS; CDR2 reads SASEGT. The CDR3 is 16 residues long. The CDR3 spells CASSERGTTYNSPLHF. Here the CDR3 DNA reads TGTGCCAGCAGTGAGAGGGGTACAACCTATAATTCACCCCTCCACTTT.

The genes are TRBV4-2 and TRBJ2-5; D is perhaps TRBD2 (5 bases). The CDR3 length is 14 residues. Germline V gene lookup returns CDR1 LGHNA and CDR2 YNFKEQ. The V gene lost 0 bases and the J gene lost 3 bases, with 8 bases spanning the gap. CDR3 region: CASSQERREETQYF. The CDR3 DNA reads as TGTGCCAGCAGCCAAGAGCGGCGGGAAGAGACCCAGTACTTC.

DNA for the CDR3: TGTGCCAGCAGAGTTAGCGGGGGCACAGATACGCAGTATTTT. As protein: CASRVSGGTDTQYF. The gene calls are TRBV5-4 and TRBJ2-3; the match to TRBD2 covers 8 bases. This CDR3 has 14 residues. The V gene's germline CDR1 is SGHNT and CDR2 YYREEE (reference sequence). The V gene end was trimmed by 5 bases and the J gene end by 1 base; junction bases not matched to a gene: 3.

The gene calls are TRBV5-1 and TRBJ2-3, with D unclear. V dropped 3 bases and J dropped 0 bases, with 8 bases sitting between them. CDR3 length equals 14 residues. The germline V gene encodes CDR1 SGHRS and CDR2 YFSETQ. The chain's CDR3 is CASSYAPSTDTQYF. CDR3 in DNA: TGCGCCAGCAGCTACGCCCCGAGCACAGATACGCAGTATTTT. The full variable domain, its missing parts supplied by reference TRBV5-1 and TRBJ2-3, is KAGVTQTPRYLIKTRGQQVTLSCSPISGHRSVSWYQQTPGQGLQFLFEYFSETQRNKGNFPGRFSGRQFSNSRSEMNVSTLELGDSALYLCASSYAPSTDTQYFGPGTRLTVL.

The chain employs TRBV10-3 and TRBJ2-1; TRBD2 agrees at 10 bases. The CDR3 contains 14 residues. Trimming cost V 8 bases and J 4 bases; bases outside gene matches: 5. Per germline, CDR1 ENHRY and CDR2 SYGVKD. This chain's CDR3 is CAIGVTSGYNEQFF. Here the CDR3 DNA reads TGTGCCATCGGTGTGACTAGCGGGTACAATGAGCAGTTCTTC.

This chain uses TRBV19 with TRBJ1-1; D remains unclear. Germline values: CDR1 LNHDA, CDR2 SQIVND (reference sequence). Trimming left V 5 bases short and J 6 bases short, with 10 bases between. The CDR3 totals 12 residues. CDR3 amino acids: CASSFLRAEAFF. The CDR3, as DNA: TGTGCCAGTAGTTTCCTCCGGGCTGAAGCTTTCTTT.

J is TRBJ2-1 and V is TRBV15, with D unresolved. V gave up 0 bases and J gave up 5 bases, with 8 bases separating them. This CDR3 is built from 14 residues. CDR1 and CDR2 from the germline V gene are LNHNV and YYDKDF (reference sequence). As DNA, the CDR3 is TGTGCCACCAGCAGAGATCTTGGGCACAATGAGCAGTTCTTC. The encoded protein is CATSRDLGHNEQFF.

CDR3 region: CASSPRGMRTEAFF. The CDR3 coding sequence is TGTGCCAGCAGTCCGCGGGGGATGAGGACTGAAGCTTTCTTT. The chain links TRBV2 to TRBJ1-1; a possible D gene is TRBD1 (5 bases). The length of the CDR3 is 14 residues. Germline CDR1 reads SNHLY; CDR2 reads FYNNEI. V lost 5 bases and J 5 bases, leaving 15 bases between the germline ends.

The gene calls are TRBV6-5 and TRBJ2-1; D is possibly TRBD1 or TRBD2 (5 bases each). Trimming shortened V by 2 bases and J by 4 bases, and 6 bases separated the two germline ends. The CDR3 consists of 13 residues. CDR1 and CDR2 (germline): MNHEY, SVGAGI. CDR3 in amino acids: CASSYGGYNEQFF. The CDR3 nucleotides are TGTGCCAGCAGTTACGGGGGTTACAATGAGCAGTTCTTC.

This chain uses TRBV11-2 with TRBJ2-5; D may be TRBD1 or TRBD2 (7 bases each). The CDR3 has 17 residues. Per germline, CDR1 SGHAT and CDR2 FQNNGV. The germline V and J ends were trimmed by 3 bases and 2 bases, with 19 bases remaining between them. CDR3 loop: CASSLSGGTAYQETQYF. For the CDR3, the DNA is TGTGCCAGCAGCTTGTCCGGGGGGACAGCGTATCAAGAGACCCAGTACTTC.

This rearrangement joins TRBV5-1 to TRBJ1-5; no firm D call. The CDR3 is 13 residues long. Between the trimmed V and J ends, which lost 3 bases and 4 bases, there was a span of 8 bases. Germline loops: CDR1 SGHRS, CDR2 YFSETQ. CDR3 bases: TGCGCCAGCAGCTCTTCGGGAAATCAGCCCCAGCATTTT. Residues: CASSSSGNQPQHF.

This clone was found once. This chain uses TRBV9 with TRBJ2-5; D remains unclear. The CDR3 totals 16 residues. V gave up 3 bases and J gave up 10 bases, with 25 bases separating them. Germline V gene data show CDR1 as SGDLS and CDR2 as YYNGEE. The CDR3 loop reads CASSGTPGPREGDQYF. CDR3 coding DNA: TGTGCCAGCAGCGGCACCCCAGGACCCCGAGAAGGAGACCAGTACTTC.

A single count supports this clone. The genes are TRBV15 and TRBJ1-1, with D perhaps matching TRBD1 (6 bases). Trimming took off 9 bases at V and 3 bases at J, with 14 bases between the two ends. CDR3 length: 13 residues. Germline CDR1 LNHNV, CDR2 YYDKDF (reference sequence). CDR3 residues: CATKWGADTEAFF. Here the CDR3 DNA reads TGTGCCACTAAGTGGGGGGCTGACACTGAAGCTTTCTTT.

The sample holds a few counts of this clone. The chain joins TRBV7-9 to TRBJ1-2; D is ambiguous. V lost 4 bases and J 4 bases, leaving 13 bases between the germline ends. Germline V lookup: CDR1 SEHNR, CDR2 FQNEAQ (reference sequence). There are 14 residues in the CDR3. CDR3 sequence: CASSSELRSYGYTF. The CDR3 DNA follows: TGTGCCAGCAGCTCGGAGTTAAGAAGCTATGGCTACACCTTC.